A single sample is the source of the 7 T cell receptor beta chains below, sequenced in a study of identical twins. MiXCR, run by TCRdb on the 5' RACE reads, gives a single entry per CDR3 protein. In the table there are around 280,000 distinct CDR3 sequences, roughly 8.6% of which are singletons. The same data also went into a second study, on yellow fever vaccine responses in identical twins.

Source material: memory (CD45RO+) T cells sorted from blood. The receptors stem from a woman in her late teens or twenties in good health.

The chain couples TRBV15 to TRBJ2-3; 11 nucleotides line up with TRBD2. The CDR3 extends over 16 amino acids. Trimming cost V 1 base and J 2 bases; bases outside gene matches: 2. Germline V CDR1 and CDR2: LNHNV, YYDKDF (reference sequence). The CDR3 protein is CATSRGTSGYTDTQYF. The CDR3 DNA follows: TGTGCCACCAGCAGAGGGACTAGCGGGTACACAGATACGCAGTATTTT.

The sample holds many counts of this clonotype. V and J are TRBV29-1 and TRBJ2-7; TRBD2 agrees at 10 bases. The CDR3 runs to 15 residues. V shed 6 bases and J 3 bases; nucleotides not matched to a gene: 11. Germline loops: CDR1 SQVTM, CDR2 ANQGSEA. CDR3 DNA: TGCAGCGTGAAGGGCTGGACTAGCGGAAACTACGAGCAGTACTTC. This translates into CSVKGWTSGNYEQYF.

In this sample, this clonotype turned up many times. The chain joins TRBV5-1 to TRBJ2-2; 8 positions match TRBD2. The germline gives CDR1 SGHRS, CDR2 YFSETQ. With 5 bases clipped from V and 3 bases from J, the junction kept 9 bases outside the gene matches. This CDR3 has 16 amino acids. In DNA form, the CDR3 reads TGCGCCAGCAGATATGCGGGGGGTCAGGACACCGGGGAGCTGTTTTTT. This translates into CASRYAGGQDTGELFF.

This clonotype was recorded at least ten times. The chain employs TRBV7-2 and TRBJ2-3; 9 bases line up with TRBD2. CDR3 size: 16 residues. V shed 3 bases, J shed 6 bases, and the junction held 10 bases outside the gene matches. Looked up from germline, CDR1 is SGHTA and CDR2 is FQGNSA. The CDR3 region is CASSFRLAGLRDTQYF. The CDR3 DNA is TGTGCCAGCAGCTTCCGCCTAGCGGGGCTTAGGGATACGCAGTATTTT. The whole variable domain, remainder taken from reference TRBV7-2 and TRBJ2-3, is GAGVSQSPSNKVTEKGKDVELRCDPISGHTALYWYRQSLGQGLEFLIYFQGNSAPDKSGLPSDRFSAERTGGSVSTLTIQRTQQEDSAVYLCASSFRLAGLRDTQYFGPGTRLTVL.

A word on this clonotype: A read error may produce the germline difference seen at one junction end. This chain joins TRBV7-2 and TRBJ2-1; 11 bases fit TRBD2. Germline V gene sequence: CDR1 SGHTA, CDR2 FQGNSA. CDR3 size: 13 residues. In DNA form, the CDR3 reads TGTGCCAGCAGCTTCGGGACTAGCGGCACGAGGGTCTTC. Translated, it gives CASSFGTSGTRVF.

This clonotype was observed at least ten times. The rearrangement uses TRBV5-6 and TRBJ1-1; D is perhaps TRBD1 (5 bases). Trimming left V 2 bases short and J 5 bases short, with 16 bases between. This CDR3 is 15 amino acids long. The germline V gene encodes CDR1 SGHDT and CDR2 YYEEEE. The DNA for the CDR3 is TGTGCCAGCAGCTTCTTCGGGGGGTCGAGTACTGAAGCTTTCTTT. Translating it yields CASSFFGGSSTEAFF.

Concerning this clonotype: Possible read error: a much larger clone is one base away. The chain carries TRBV12-5 and TRBJ2-3, with TRBD1 identical over 10 bases. Looked up from germline, CDR1 is LGHNT and CDR2 is FRNRAP. This CDR3 has 14 residues. In DNA, the CDR3 is TGTGATAGTGGCAAGACAGGGGGCGTAGATACGCAGTATTTT. Protein: CDSGKTGGVDTQYF.